Below, 21 T cell receptor beta chains from the same sample are listed, as sequenced in a study of CD8 T cells in ankylosing spondylitis. Via MiXCR, TCRdb re-called the 5' RACE reads, giving one row per CDR3 protein. Of about 250,000 distinct CDR3 sequences detected, 18% appear once; the ten largest clones hold roughly a third. Sequenced sample: blood, either unsorted or a sorted T cell fraction (not recorded which). These receptors came from a male donor with ankylosing spondylitis or in good health (not recorded which).

In this sample, this clonotype turned up a few times. The rearrangement links TRBV6-1 to TRBJ2-2; 9 nucleotides line up with TRBD1. The length of the CDR3 is 15 residues. Trimming took 6 bases from V and 6 from J; bases not matched to a gene: 8. The germline gives CDR1 MNHNS, CDR2 SASEGT. CDR3 sequence (DNA): TGTGCCAGCAGACCCAGGACAGGGGAGGCCGGGGAGCTGTTTTTT. Translating gives CASRPRTGEAGELFF.

This sequence joins TRBV7-9 and TRBJ2-7, with D perhaps assigned TRBD1 or TRBD2 (5 bases each). The length of the CDR3 is 15 residues. Per the germline V gene, CDR1 is SEHNR and CDR2 is FQNEAQ (reference sequence). Trimming pared 5 bases from V and 0 bases from J, leaving 14 bases between. Written as DNA, the CDR3 is TGTGCCAGCAGCCCGGGGCTTAGGAGCTCCTACGAGCAGTACTTC. Its translation is CASSPGLRSSYEQYF. The full variable domain, rest sourced from reference TRBV7-9 and TRBJ2-7, is DTGVSQNPRHKITKRGQNVTFRCDPISEHNRLYWYRQTLGQGPEFLTYFQNEAQLEKSRLLSDRFSAERPKGSFSTLEIQRTEQGDSAMYLCASSPGLRSSYEQYFGPGTRLTVT.

The rearrangement joins TRBV9 to TRBJ1-1, with D possibly matching TRBD1 (5 bases). The CDR3 is made up of 14 amino acids. Germline assignment: CDR1 SGDLS and CDR2 YYNGEE. The V and J ends lost 5 bases and 3 bases respectively, with 14 bases between them. CDR3 loop: CASSPGRSDTEAFF. The DNA for the CDR3 is TGTGCCAGCAGTCCGGGGCGGTCGGACACTGAAGCTTTCTTT.

The chain is built from TRBV6-2 or TRBV6-3 and TRBJ2-7; 7 bases align to TRBD2. Germline CDR1 reads MNHEY; CDR2 reads SVGEGT. The V gene end was trimmed by 2 bases and the J gene end by 3 bases; junction bases not matched to a gene: 4. The CDR3 is 14 amino acids. CDR3 DNA sequence: TGTGCCAGCAGTTACGTTTGGGAGGGCTACGAGCAGTACTTC. Amino acids: CASSYVWEGYEQYF.

The gene calls are TRBV20-1 and TRBJ2-2; D might be TRBD1 or TRBD2, each matching 6 bases. CDR1 DFQATT and CDR2 SNEGSKA come from the germline V gene (reference sequence). The germline V and J ends were trimmed by 0 bases and 0 bases, with 11 bases remaining between them. The CDR3 covers 16 residues. The CDR3 bases are TGCAGTGCTAGAGATCCGGAGGGGGCGAACACCGGGGAGCTGTTTTTT. Translating it yields CSARDPEGANTGELFF.

This clonotype was recorded a few times. The chain couples TRBV2 to TRBJ2-1; 7 nucleotides match TRBD2. CDR1 is SNHLY and CDR2 is FYNNEI in the germline V gene. This CDR3 region has 14 residues. J lost 4 bases, V lost 2 bases, and 2 bases had no gene match. CDR3 DNA: TGTGCCAGCAGTGAACTAGCGGAGTACAATGAGCAGTTCTTC. Its translation is CASSELAEYNEQFF. Together with reference TRBV2 and TRBJ2-1, the CDR3 gives the full variable domain: EPEVTQTPSHQVTQMGQEVILRCVPISNHLYFYWYRQILGQKVEFLVSFYNNEISEKSEIFDDQFSVERPDGSNFTLKIRSTKLEDSAMYFCASSELAEYNEQFFGPGTRLTVL.

The gene calls are TRBV4-1 and TRBJ2-3, with 11 bases matching TRBD2. Trimming took 4 bases from V and 5 from J; bases not matched to a gene: 5. Germline assignment: CDR1 MGHRA and CDR2 YSYEKL. CDR3 length equals 15 residues. Here the CDR3 DNA reads TGCGCCAGCAGCCCAGCCGGGACTAGCGGAGATACGCAGTATTTT. It specifies CASSPAGTSGDTQYF.

The chain links TRBV7-8 to TRBJ1-6, with D possibly TRBD1 on 5 matching bases. CDR3 size: 16 residues. Germline CDR1 and CDR2: SGHVS and FQNEAQ. V lost 5 bases and J lost 5, with 16 bases in between. CDR3 amino acids: CASSGSRGGNNSPLHF. The CDR3, as DNA: TGTGCCAGCAGCGGGTCTCGGGGGGGTAATAATTCACCCCTCCACTTT.

This clonotype was counted a few times. The rearrangement uses TRBV7-3 and TRBJ2-4; 14 bases fit TRBD2. Looked up from germline, CDR1 is SGHTA and CDR2 is FQGTGA. The CDR3 sequence is 16 residues long. The ends lost 5 bases at V and 9 bases at J; junction bases unmatched: 9. The chain's CDR3 is CASSPGLAGEESIQYF. The CDR3, as DNA: TGTGCCAGCAGCCCGGGACTAGCGGGAGAAGAGAGCATTCAGTACTTC.

The chain recombines TRBV4-3 with TRBJ1-2; 8 nucleotides agree with TRBD1. V shed 0 bases and J 8 bases; nucleotides not matched to a gene: 11. In germline, CDR1 is LGHNA, CDR2 YSLEER. The CDR3 totals 16 residues. The CDR3 nucleotides are TGCGCCAGCAGCCAAGACGCGACAGGGGCTTTAAACGGCTACACCTTC. Encoded protein: CASSQDATGALNGYTF.

This clonotype was counted many times. The chain combines TRBV5-5 with TRBJ2-2, with D unclear. The V and J ends lost 2 bases and 6 bases respectively, with 11 bases between them. There are 14 residues in the CDR3. Germline V gene lookup returns CDR1 SGHKS and CDR2 YYEKEE (reference sequence). The CDR3: CASSLEPKAGELFF. In DNA form, the CDR3 reads TGTGCCAGCAGCTTAGAACCTAAAGCCGGGGAGCTGTTTTTT. Drawing the rest from reference TRBV5-5 and TRBJ2-2, the complete variable domain is DAGVTQSPTHLIKTRGQQVTLRCSPISGHKSVSWYQQVLGQGPQFIFQYYEKEERGRGNFPDRFSARQFPNYSSELNVNALLLGDSALYLCASSLEPKAGELFFGEGSRLTVL.

The gene calls are TRBV20-1 and TRBJ2-4, with 8 bases that match TRBD1. The CDR3 has 13 residues. V lost 6 bases and J lost 8; bases outside the gene matches: 9. Germline V gene lookup returns CDR1 DFQATT and CDR2 SNEGSKA (reference sequence). CDR3 sequence: CSAGQGAGDIQYF. The CDR3 nucleotides read TGCAGTGCCGGTCAGGGGGCCGGGGACATTCAGTACTTC.

This clonotype was detected many times. The gene calls are TRBV4-1 and TRBJ1-2, with D maybe TRBD1 (6 bases). Germline CDR1 reads MGHRA; CDR2 reads YSYEKL. The CDR3 has 16 amino acids. V was pared by 0 bases and J by 5 bases, with 16 bases between. This CDR3 reads CASSQDPGVGVYGYTF. The CDR3 DNA sequence: TGCGCCAGCAGCCAAGATCCAGGGGTTGGGGTTTATGGCTACACCTTC.

This clonotype was observed a few times. The rearrangement joins TRBV6-1 to TRBJ2-3, with a tentative D call TRBD1 (5 bases). The CDR3 consists of 15 residues. Germline lookup yields CDR1 MNHNS and CDR2 SASEGT. Between the trimmed V and J ends, which lost 7 bases and 1 base, there was a span of 15 bases. The CDR3 region is CASTTVGERTDTQYF. For the CDR3, the DNA is TGTGCCAGCACTACGGTAGGGGAACGCACAGATACGCAGTATTTT.

CDR3 DNA sequence: TGTGCCAGCAGTTTATCGACACCCTACAATGAGCAGTTCTTC. This codes for CASSLSTPYNEQFF. V usage is TRBV27 and J usage is TRBJ2-1; D unclear. V lost 0 bases and J 2 bases, leaving 5 bases between the germline ends. Germline V lookup: CDR1 MNHEY, CDR2 SMNVEV (reference sequence). CDR3 size: 14 residues.

This clonotype was detected a few times. This sequence joins TRBV5-1 and TRBJ2-3; TRBD1 matches at 8 bases. Per the germline V gene, CDR1 is SGHRS and CDR2 is YFSETQ. J lost 4 bases, V lost 4 bases, and 5 bases had no gene match. The CDR3 extends over 14 amino acids. The CDR3 sequence: CASSGGQDPDTQYF. The CDR3 DNA reads as TGCGCCAGCAGCGGGGGACAGGACCCAGATACGCAGTATTTT. Filled out from reference TRBV5-1 and TRBJ2-3, the complete variable domain reads KAGVTQTPRYLIKTRGQQVTLSCSPISGHRSVSWYQQTPGQGLQFLFEYFSETQRNKGNFPGRFSGRQFSNSRSEMNVSTLELGDSALYLCASSGGQDPDTQYFGPGTRLTVL.

In its sample, this clonotype was seen a few times. V usage is TRBV9 and J usage is TRBJ2-1; tentative D call: TRBD1 (5 bases). The CDR3 covers 18 residues. Germline CDR1 reads SGDLS; CDR2 reads YYNGEE. V was cut by 0 bases and J by 7 bases, with 23 bases left in between. CDR3 sequence reads: CASSVEWGPSPGGNEQFF. CDR3 nucleotides: TGTGCCAGCAGCGTAGAATGGGGCCCTTCCCCGGGCGGTAATGAGCAGTTCTTC.

This clonotype appeared many times. The DNA for the CDR3 is TGTGCCAGCAGCACCGGGACAGGGGGGTGGACAGATACGCAGTATTTT. Its protein product is CASSTGTGGWTDTQYF. V gene TRBV9 combines with J gene TRBJ2-3; 11 bases line up with TRBD1. V trimming: 4 bases; J trimming: 3 bases; junction bases outside the gene matches: 7. CDR3 length equals 16 residues. CDR1 SGDLS and CDR2 YYNGEE come from the germline V gene.

This clonotype has more than one count but fewer than ten. CDR3 DNA sequence: TGCAGCGCTTCGGGGGGTCCCCGGCTCGAGCAGTACTTC. This encodes CSASGGPRLEQYF. J is TRBJ2-7 and V is TRBV29-1, with 7 bases lining up with TRBD2. Trimming cost V 7 bases and J 6 bases; bases outside gene matches: 12. The CDR3 covers 13 residues. Germline V gene lookup returns CDR1 SQVTM and CDR2 ANQGSEA.

This clonotype was seen more than once but under ten times. The chain carries TRBV20-1 and TRBJ2-7; perhaps TRBD1 as D (5 bases). The CDR3 loop spans 12 amino acids. Germline loops: CDR1 DFQATT, CDR2 SNEGSKA (reference sequence). V was pared by 3 bases and J by 3 bases, with 9 bases between. As DNA, the CDR3 is TGCAGTGCTAGGGACACTATCTACGAGCAGTACTTC. Translation: CSARDTIYEQYF.

The chain combines TRBV25-1 with TRBJ2-5, with TRBD2 as a possible D gene (5 bases). The CDR3 is 13 amino acids. CDR1 is MGHDK and CDR2 is SYGVNS in the germline V gene. Trimming pared 6 bases from V and 7 bases from J, leaving 15 bases between. The CDR3 region is CASREAAGGTQYF. The CDR3 region has the DNA TGTGCCAGCAGAGAAGCGGCGGGTGGGACCCAGTACTTC.